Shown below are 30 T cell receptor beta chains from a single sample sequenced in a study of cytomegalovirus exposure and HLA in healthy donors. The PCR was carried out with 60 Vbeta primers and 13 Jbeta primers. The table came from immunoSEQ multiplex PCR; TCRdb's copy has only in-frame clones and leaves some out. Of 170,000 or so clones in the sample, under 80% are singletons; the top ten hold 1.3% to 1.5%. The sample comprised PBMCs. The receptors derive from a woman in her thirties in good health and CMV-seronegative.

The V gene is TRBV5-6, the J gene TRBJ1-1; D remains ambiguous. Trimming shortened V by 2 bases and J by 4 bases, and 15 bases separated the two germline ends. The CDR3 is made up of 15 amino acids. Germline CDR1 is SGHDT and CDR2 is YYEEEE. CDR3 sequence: CASSLRRGAATEAFF. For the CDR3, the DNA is TGTGCCAGCAGCTTAAGGCGGGGTGCTGCCACTGAAGCTTTCTTT.

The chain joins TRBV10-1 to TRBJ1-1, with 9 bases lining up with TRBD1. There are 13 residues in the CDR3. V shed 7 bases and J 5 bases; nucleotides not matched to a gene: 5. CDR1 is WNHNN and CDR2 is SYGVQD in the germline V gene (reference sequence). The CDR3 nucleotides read TGCGCCAGCATTGGGACAGGGAGGACTGAAGCTTTCTTT. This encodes CASIGTGRTEAFF.

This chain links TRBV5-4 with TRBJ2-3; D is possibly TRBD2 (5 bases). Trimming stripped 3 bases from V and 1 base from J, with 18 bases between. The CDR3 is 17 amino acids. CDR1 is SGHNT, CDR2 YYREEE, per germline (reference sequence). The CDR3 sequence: CASSSKRLIGGTDTQYF. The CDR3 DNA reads TGTGCCAGCAGCTCCAAGCGATTGATCGGGGGCACAGATACGCAGTATTTT. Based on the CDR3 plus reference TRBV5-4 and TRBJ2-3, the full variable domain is ETGVTQSPTHLIKTRGQQVTLRCSSQSGHNTVSWYQQALGQGPQFIFQYYREEENGRGNFPPRFSGLQFPNYSSELNVNALELDDSALYLCASSSKRLIGGTDTQYFGPGTRLTVL.

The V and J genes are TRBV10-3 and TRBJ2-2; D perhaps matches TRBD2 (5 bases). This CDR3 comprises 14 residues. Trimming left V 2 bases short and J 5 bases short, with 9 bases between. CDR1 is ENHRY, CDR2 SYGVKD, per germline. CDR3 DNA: TGTGCCATCAGTGAGGGAAGGACTACCGGGGAGCTGTTTTTT. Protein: CAISEGRTTGELFF.

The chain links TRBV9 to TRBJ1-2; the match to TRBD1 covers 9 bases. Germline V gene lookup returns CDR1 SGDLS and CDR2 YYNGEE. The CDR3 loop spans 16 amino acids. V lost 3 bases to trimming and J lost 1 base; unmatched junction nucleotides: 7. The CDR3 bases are TGTGCCAGCAGCGGAACCGGGACAGGGAATAACTATGGCTACACCTTC. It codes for CASSGTGTGNNYGYTF.

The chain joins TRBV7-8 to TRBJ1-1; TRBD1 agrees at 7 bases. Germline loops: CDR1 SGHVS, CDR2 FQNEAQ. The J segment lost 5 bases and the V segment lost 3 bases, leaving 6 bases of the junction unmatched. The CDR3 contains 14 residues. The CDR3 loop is CASSFRQGRTEAFF. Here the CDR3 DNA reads TGTGCCAGCAGCTTCCGACAGGGCCGTACTGAAGCTTTCTTT.

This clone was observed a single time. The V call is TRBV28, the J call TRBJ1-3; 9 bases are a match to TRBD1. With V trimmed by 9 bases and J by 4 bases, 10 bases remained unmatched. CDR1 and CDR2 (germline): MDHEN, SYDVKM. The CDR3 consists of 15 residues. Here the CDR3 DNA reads TGTGCCAGTTTAAAGGGAGGGACAGGGGGAAACACCATATATTTT. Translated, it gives CASLKGGTGGNTIYF.

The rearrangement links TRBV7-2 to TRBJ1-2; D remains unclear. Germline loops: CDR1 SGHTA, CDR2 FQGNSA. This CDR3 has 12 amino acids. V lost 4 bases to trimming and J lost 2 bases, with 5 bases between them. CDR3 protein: CASSSPNYGYTF. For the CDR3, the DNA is TGTGCCAGCAGCTCCCCGAACTATGGCTACACCTTC.

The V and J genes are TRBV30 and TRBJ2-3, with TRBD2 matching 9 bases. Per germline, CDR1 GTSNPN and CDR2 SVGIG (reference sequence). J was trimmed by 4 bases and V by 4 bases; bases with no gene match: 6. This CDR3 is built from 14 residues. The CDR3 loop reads CAWTPGLAPDTQYF. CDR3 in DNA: TGTGCCTGGACTCCGGGACTAGCACCAGATACGCAGTATTTT.

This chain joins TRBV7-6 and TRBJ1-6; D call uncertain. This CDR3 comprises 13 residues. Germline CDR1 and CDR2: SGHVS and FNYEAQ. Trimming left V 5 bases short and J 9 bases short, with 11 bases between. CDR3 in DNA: TGTGCCAGCAGCCTTTACCGAGGTTCACCCCTCCACTTT. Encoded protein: CASSLYRGSPLHF.

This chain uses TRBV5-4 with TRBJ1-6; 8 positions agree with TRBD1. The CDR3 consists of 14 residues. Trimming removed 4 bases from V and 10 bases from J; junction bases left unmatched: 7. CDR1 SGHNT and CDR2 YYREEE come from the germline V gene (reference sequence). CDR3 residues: CASSKGQEKSPLHF. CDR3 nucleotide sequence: TGTGCCAGCAGCAAGGGACAGGAAAAATCACCCCTCCACTTT.

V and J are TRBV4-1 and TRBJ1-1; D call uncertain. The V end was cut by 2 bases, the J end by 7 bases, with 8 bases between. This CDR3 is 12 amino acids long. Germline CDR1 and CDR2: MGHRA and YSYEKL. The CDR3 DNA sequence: TGCGCCAGCAGCCAACGGGGTTTTGAAGCTTTCTTT. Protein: CASSQRGFEAFF.

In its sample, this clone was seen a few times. The CDR3 nucleotides are TGTGCCGCTTCCCCAGGGTGGGACAATGAGCAGTTCTTC. As protein: CAASPGWDNEQFF. The rearrangement uses TRBV28 and TRBJ2-1; weak D call: TRBD1 (5 bases). The CDR3 contains 13 residues. From germline, CDR1 is MDHEN and CDR2 SYDVKM. The V gene lost 11 bases and the J gene lost 5 bases, with 16 bases spanning the gap.

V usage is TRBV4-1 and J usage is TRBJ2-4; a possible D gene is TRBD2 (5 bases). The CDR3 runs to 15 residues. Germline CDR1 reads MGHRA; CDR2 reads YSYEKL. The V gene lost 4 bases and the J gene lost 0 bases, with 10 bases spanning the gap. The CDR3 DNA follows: TGCGCCAGCAGCCTTTTAGGACTAGCCAAAAACATTCAGTACTTC. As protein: CASSLLGLAKNIQYF.

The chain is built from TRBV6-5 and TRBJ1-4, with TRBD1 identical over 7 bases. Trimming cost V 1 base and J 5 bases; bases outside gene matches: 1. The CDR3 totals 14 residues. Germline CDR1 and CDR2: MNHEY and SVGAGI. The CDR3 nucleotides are TGTGCCAGCAGTTACTTGGGACAGAATGAAAAACTGTTTTTT. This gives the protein CASSYLGQNEKLFF.

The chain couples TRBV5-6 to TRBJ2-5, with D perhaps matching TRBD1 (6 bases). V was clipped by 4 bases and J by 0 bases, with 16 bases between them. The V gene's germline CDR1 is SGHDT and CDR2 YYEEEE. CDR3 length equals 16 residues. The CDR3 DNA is TGTGCCAGCAGCACCACAGGGACAATCTACCAAGAGACCCAGTACTTC. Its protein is CASSTTGTIYQETQYF.

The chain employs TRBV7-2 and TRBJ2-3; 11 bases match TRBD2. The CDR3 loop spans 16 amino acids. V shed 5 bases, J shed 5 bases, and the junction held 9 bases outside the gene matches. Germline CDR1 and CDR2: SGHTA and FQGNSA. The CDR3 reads CASSPTSGGGEDTQYF. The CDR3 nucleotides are TGTGCCAGCAGCCCTACTAGCGGGGGCGGGGAAGATACGCAGTATTTT.

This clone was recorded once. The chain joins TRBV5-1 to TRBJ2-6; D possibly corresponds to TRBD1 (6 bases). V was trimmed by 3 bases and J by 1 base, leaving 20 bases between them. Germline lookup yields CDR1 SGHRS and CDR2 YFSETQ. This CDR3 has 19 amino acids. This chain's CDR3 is CASSSRAQGRRSGANVLTF. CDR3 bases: TGCGCCAGCAGCTCGAGGGCTCAGGGGCGGAGATCTGGGGCCAACGTCCTGACTTTC.

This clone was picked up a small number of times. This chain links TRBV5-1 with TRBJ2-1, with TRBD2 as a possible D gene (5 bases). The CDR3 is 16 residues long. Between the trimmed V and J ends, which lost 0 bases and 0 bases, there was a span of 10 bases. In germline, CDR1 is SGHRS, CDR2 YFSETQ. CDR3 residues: CASSLGVTSSYNEQFF. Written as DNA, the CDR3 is TGCGCCAGCAGCTTGGGGGTCACTAGCTCCTACAATGAGCAGTTCTTC.

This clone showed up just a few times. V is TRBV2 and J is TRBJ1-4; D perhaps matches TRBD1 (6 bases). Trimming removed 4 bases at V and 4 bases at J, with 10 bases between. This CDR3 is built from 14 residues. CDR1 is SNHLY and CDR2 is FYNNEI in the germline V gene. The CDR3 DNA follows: TGTGCCAGCAGTGCACAGGGAAATAATGAAAAACTGTTTTTT. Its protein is CASSAQGNNEKLFF.

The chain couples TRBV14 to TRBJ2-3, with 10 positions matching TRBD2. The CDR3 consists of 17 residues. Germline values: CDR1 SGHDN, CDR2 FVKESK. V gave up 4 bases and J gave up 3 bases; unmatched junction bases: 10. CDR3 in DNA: TGTGCCAGCAGCCGGCTCCAAGGAGCGGGGGGGACAGATACGCAGTATTTT. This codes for CASSRLQGAGGTDTQYF.

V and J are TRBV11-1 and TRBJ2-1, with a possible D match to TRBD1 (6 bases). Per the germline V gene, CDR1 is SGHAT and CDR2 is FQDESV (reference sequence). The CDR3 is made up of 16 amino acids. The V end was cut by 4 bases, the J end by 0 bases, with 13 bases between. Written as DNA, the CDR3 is TGTGCCAGCAGCTACGGACAGTATGACTCCTACAATGAGCAGTTCTTC. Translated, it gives CASSYGQYDSYNEQFF.

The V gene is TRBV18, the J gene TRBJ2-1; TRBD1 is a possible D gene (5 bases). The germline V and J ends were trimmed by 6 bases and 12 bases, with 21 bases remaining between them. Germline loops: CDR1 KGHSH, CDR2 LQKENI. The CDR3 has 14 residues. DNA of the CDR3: TGTGCCAGCTCTCAAACGGGCAGTTTAACAGGGCAGTTCTTC. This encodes CASSQTGSLTGQFF.

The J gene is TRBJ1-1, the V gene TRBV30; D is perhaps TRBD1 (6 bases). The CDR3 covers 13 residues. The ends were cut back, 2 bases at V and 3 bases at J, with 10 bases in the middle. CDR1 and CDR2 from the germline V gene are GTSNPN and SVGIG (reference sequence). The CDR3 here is CAWSMDSYTEAFF. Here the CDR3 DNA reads TGTGCCTGGAGTATGGACAGCTACACTGAAGCTTTCTTT.

The CDR3: CASSQGMGGYYEQYF. The CDR3 region has the DNA TGTGCCAGCAGTCAAGGTATGGGGGGGTACTACGAGCAGTACTTC. This rearrangement joins TRBV25-1 to TRBJ2-7; 7 positions match TRBD2. V lost 5 bases and J lost 3; bases outside the gene matches: 10. Germline CDR1 is MGHDK and CDR2 is SYGVNS. The CDR3 totals 15 residues.

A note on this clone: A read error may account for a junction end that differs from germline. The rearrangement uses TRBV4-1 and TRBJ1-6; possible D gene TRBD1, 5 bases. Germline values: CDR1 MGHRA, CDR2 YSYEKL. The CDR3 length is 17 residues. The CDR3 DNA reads TGCGCCAGCAGCCAAGGAAGGATCAGGGTCTCTACTTCATCCCTCCACTTT. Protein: CASSQGRIRVSTSSLHF.

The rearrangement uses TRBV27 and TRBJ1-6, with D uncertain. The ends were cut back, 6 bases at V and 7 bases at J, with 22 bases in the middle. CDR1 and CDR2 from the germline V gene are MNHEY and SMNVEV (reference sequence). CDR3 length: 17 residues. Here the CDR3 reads CASRPNTPQVENSPLHF. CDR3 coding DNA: TGTGCCAGCAGACCCAACACCCCCCAGGTTGAGAATTCACCCCTCCACTTT.

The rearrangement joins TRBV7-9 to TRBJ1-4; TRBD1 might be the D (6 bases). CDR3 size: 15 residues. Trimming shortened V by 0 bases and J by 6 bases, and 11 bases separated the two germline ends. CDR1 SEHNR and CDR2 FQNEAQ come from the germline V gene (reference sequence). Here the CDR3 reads CASSLAVGADEKLFF. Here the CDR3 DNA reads TGTGCCAGCAGCTTAGCGGTGGGGGCAGATGAAAAACTGTTTTTT. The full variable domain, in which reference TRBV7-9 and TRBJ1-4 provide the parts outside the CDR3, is DTGVSQNPRHKITKRGQNVTFRCDPISEHNRLYWYRQTLGQGPEFLTYFQNEAQLEKSRLLSDRFSAERPKGSFSTLEIQRTEQGDSAMYLCASSLAVGADEKLFFGSGTQLSVL.

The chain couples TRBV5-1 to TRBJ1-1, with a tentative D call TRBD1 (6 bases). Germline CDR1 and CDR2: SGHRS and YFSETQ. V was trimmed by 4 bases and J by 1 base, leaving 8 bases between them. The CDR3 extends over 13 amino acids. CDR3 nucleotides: TGCGCCAGCAGCCCAGGGGAGAACACTGAAGCTTTCTTT. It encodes CASSPGENTEAFF.

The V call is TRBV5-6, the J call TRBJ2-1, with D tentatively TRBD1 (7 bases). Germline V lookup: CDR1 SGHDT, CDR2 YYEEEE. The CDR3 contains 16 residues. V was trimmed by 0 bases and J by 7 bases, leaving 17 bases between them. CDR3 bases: TGTGCCAGCAGCTTGGTAGGAGGGGGCCATGGGAATGAGCAGTTCTTC. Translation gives CASSLVGGGHGNEQFF. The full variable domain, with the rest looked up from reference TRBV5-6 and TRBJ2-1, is DAGVTQSPTHLIKTRGQQVTLRCSPKSGHDTVSWYQQALGQGPQFIFQYYEEEERQRGNFPDRFSGHQFPNYSSELNVNALLLGDSALYLCASSLVGGGHGNEQFFGPGTRLTVL.